This T cell receptor beta chain originates from a study of brain metastases from non-small cell lung cancer. This CDR3 is 15 amino acids long. V was cut by 0 bases and J by 0 bases, with 9 bases left in between. The germline gives CDR1 MNHEY, CDR2 SVGAGI. Study-level points and caveats: Expanded T-cell clones appeared in roughly 60% of brain metastases over primaries.

With regard to this clone: Its antigen remains unidentified.

The data were produced by immunoSEQ multiplex PCR, yet TCRdb's version contains in-frame clones alone and is incomplete. The sample consists of roughly 1,500 clones, about 88% of them appearing once. The sequenced sample consisted of primary lung tumor tissue. This chain links TRBV6-5 with TRBJ2-7, with a tentative D call TRBD2 (6 bases). The clonotype comes from a donor at least 40 years old with non-small cell lung cancer. The CDR3 protein is CASSYSKGLSYEQYF. DNA of the CDR3: TGTGCCAGCAGTTACTCTAAGGGACTCTCCTACGAGCAGTACTTC.